This T cell receptor (beta chain) comes out of a study of CD8+ T cells in alopecia areata. In the study overall: Patients in the treated group were given tofacitinib by mouth, 5 to 10 mg twice a day.

After isolation, RNA underwent reverse transcription to generate cDNA as the sequencing template. Clones were sequenced by immunoSEQ multiplex PCR, and TCRdb holds only the in-frame ones, with some missing. The sample shows more than 100,000 clones, roughly three fifths of them seen only once. This clone has just one count. Its antigen is currently unknown. Study observations and caveats: Sequenced scalp T cells also include alphabeta T cells resident in normal skin.

Cell sorting was applied to PBMCs, and CD4+ and CD8+ T cells were collected. Source: CD4+ T cells sorted from blood, taken at week 0. The source of this sequence is a human donor with alopecia areata.

The CDR3 bases are TGCGCCAGCAGCTTGGAGCGCCGTAGCACAGATACGCAGTATTTT. This gives the protein CASSLERRSTDTQYF. V and J are TRBV5-1 and TRBJ2-3; no firm D call. With 0 bases removed from V and 0 bases from J, the gap between germline ends came to 8 bases. This CDR3 contains 15 residues. Germline V CDR1 and CDR2: SGHRS, YFSETQ.